Listed below are T cell receptor beta chains from one sample, sequenced in a study of type 1 regulatory T cells. TCRdb reprocessed the reads via MiXCR and lists one record per CDR3 protein. This table holds approximately 90,000 distinct CDR3 sequences, 25% to 40% found once. The material sequenced was CD4+ T cells, either the whole sample or a sorted fraction (not recorded which). These receptors were taken from a human donor in good health. Each CDR3 is given with its conserved first and last residue. A D gene is named only where the DNA matches it firmly. A clone size is listed for some rows: how often the clone was seen (once, few, many), or a class if it is expanded.

TRBV7-8	TRBJ1-2	.	few	15	CASSLDRGMEYGYTF	TGTGCCAGCAGCTTAGACCGAGGGATGGAGTATGGCTACACCTTC
TRBV7-2	TRBJ2-5	.	few	13	CASIPMGGETQYF	TGTGCCAGCATCCCTATGGGTGGGGAGACCCAGTACTTC
TRBV27	TRBJ1-2	TRBD1	few	13	CASSFGTGFGYTF	TGTGCCAGCAGTTTCGGGACAGGGTTTGGCTACACCTTC
TRBV20-1	TRBJ1-5	.	many	16	CSARDPKRGANQPQHF	TGCAGTGCTAGAGATCCGAAGAGGGGGGCGAATCAGCCCCAGCATTTT
TRBV4-2	TRBJ2-7	.	.	15	CASSQEASENYEQYF	TGTGCCAGCAGCCAAGAAGCTAGCGAGAACTACGAGCAGTACTTC
TRBV5-5	TRBJ2-7	.	.	14	CASSSGLVGPGQYF	TGTGCCAGCAGCTCAGGCCTTGTGGGCCCGGGGCAGTACTTC
TRBV10-3	TRBJ2-6	.	.	15	CAIESGTSGANVLTF	TGTGCCATCGAGTCGGGGACCTCTGGGGCCAACGTCCTGACTTTC
TRBV20-1	TRBJ2-6	.	many	17	CSATSGEGSSGANVLTF	TGCAGTGCGACGTCAGGGGAAGGAAGCTCTGGGGCCAACGTCCTGACTTTC
TRBV11-2	TRBJ1-4	.	few	14	CASSLSGAREKLFF	TGTGCCAGCAGCTTATCTGGGGCTCGTGAAAAACTGTTTTTT
TRBV5-1	TRBJ2-5	.	.	15	CASSLAPMDQETQYF	TGCGCCAGCAGCTTGGCGCCTATGGACCAAGAGACCCAGTACTTC
TRBV6-2/TRBV6-3	TRBJ2-1	TRBD2	.	16	CASSYPRLAGVIRQFF	TGTGCCAGCAGTTACCCACGACTAGCGGGAGTAATCCGGCAGTTCTTC
TRBV7-2	TRBJ1-5	.	few	12	CASSPTSRPQHF	TGTGCCAGCAGCCCTACTTCTCGGCCCCAGCATTTT
TRBV6-1	TRBJ2-2	.	.	13	CASSVTATGELFF	TGTGCCAGCAGTGTGACAGCCACCGGGGAGCTGTTTTTT
TRBV19	TRBJ2-4	.	.	15	CASSIAGGFVDIQYF	TGTGCCAGTAGTATAGCTGGGGGGTTTGTCGACATTCAGTACTTC
TRBV5-1	TRBJ2-5	TRBD1	.	14	CASSPGQTQETQYF	TGCGCCAGCAGCCCGGGACAGACCCAAGAGACCCAGTACTTC
TRBV10-3	TRBJ1-6	TRBD1	few	14	CAISGQALNSPLHF	TGTGCCATCAGCGGACAGGCTCTTAATTCACCCCTCCACTTT
TRBV7-8	TRBJ1-5	.	.	15	CASSLATGVGQPQHF	TGTGCCAGCAGCTTAGCTACGGGTGTAGGGCAGCCCCAGCATTTT
TRBV9	TRBJ1-5	.	few	14	CASSAQGGEQPQHF	TGTGCCAGCAGCGCACAGGGAGGTGAACAGCCCCAGCATTTT
TRBV28	TRBJ2-7	.	few	18	CASSLFAPGVASTYEQYF	TGTGCCAGCAGTTTATTCGCTCCCGGGGTTGCCTCAACCTACGAGCAGTACTTC
TRBV24-1	TRBJ2-2	TRBD1	many	13	CATGDSNTGELFF	TGTGCCACCGGGGACAGTAACACCGGGGAGCTGTTTTTT
TRBV2	TRBJ2-5	.	.	15	CASKFTIRTQETQYF	TGTGCCAGCAAATTTACGATTAGGACACAAGAGACCCAGTACTTC
TRBV2	TRBJ2-2	TRBD2	.	15	CASSETSGSIGELFF	TGTGCCAGCAGTGAGACTAGCGGGAGTATCGGGGAGCTGTTTTTT
TRBV12-3/TRBV12-4	TRBJ1-6	.	.	14	CASRRTAFNSPLHF	TGTGCCAGCAGAAGGACAGCTTTTAATTCACCCCTCCACTTT
TRBV5-1	TRBJ2-1	.	.	15	CASSLGGRATNEQFF	TGCGCCAGCAGCTTGGGAGGTCGGGCTACCAATGAGCAGTTCTTC
TRBV6-1	TRBJ2-3	TRBD2	few	18	CASSEVDVAGGNTDTQYF	TGTGCCAGCAGTGAGGTTGACGTAGCGGGAGGCAACACAGATACGCAGTATTTT
TRBV20-1	TRBJ2-3	.	few	14	CSARPAGSPDTQYF	TGCAGTGCTAGACCAGCGGGTTCCCCAGATACGCAGTATTTT
TRBV10-3	TRBJ2-5	.	few	12	CAISQESETQYF	TGTGCCATCAGCCAGGAATCAGAGACCCAGTACTTC
TRBV5-1	TRBJ2-7	TRBD2	.	15	CASSLGLADNYEQYF	TGCGCCAGCAGCTTGGGACTAGCGGATAACTACGAGCAGTACTTC
TRBV28	TRBJ2-7	TRBD2	few	13	CASSTSGTYEQYF	TGTGCCAGCAGTACTAGCGGTACCTACGAGCAGTACTTC
TRBV5-1	TRBJ1-1	TRBD1	.	17	CASSLSWDRVVNTEAFF	TGCGCCAGCAGCTTAAGTTGGGACAGGGTTGTGAACACTGAAGCTTTCTTT
TRBV29-1	TRBJ2-1	.	.	13	CSVSWGWRNEQFF	TGCAGCGTTTCTTGGGGGTGGAGGAATGAGCAGTTCTTC
TRBV19	TRBJ2-1	.	.	13	CASGVRRLDEQFF	TGTGCCAGTGGGGTCAGACGTCTCGATGAGCAGTTCTTC
TRBV20-1	TRBJ2-2	.	.	15	CSARDQRRLTGELFF	TGCAGTGCTAGAGATCAGCGGCGCCTTACCGGGGAGCTGTTTTTT
TRBV6-2/TRBV6-3	TRBJ2-3	.	.	13	CASSYDSTDTQYF	TGTGCCAGCAGTTACGATTCGACAGATACGCAGTATTTT
TRBV20-1	TRBJ2-3	.	few	13	CSAVRGSTDTQYF	TGCAGTGCCGTCCGGGGGAGCACAGATACGCAGTATTTT
TRBV10-3	TRBJ1-2	TRBD1	few	15	CAISAGTGEGYGYTF	TGTGCCATCAGTGCCGGGACAGGGGAGGGATATGGCTACACCTTC
TRBV20-1	TRBJ2-6	.	.	15	CSATIPGAGANVLTF	TGCAGTGCTACTATCCCCGGTGCTGGGGCCAACGTCCTGACTTTC
TRBV4-1	TRBJ2-7	TRBD1	few	17	CASSQIAGTGGADEQYF	TGCGCCAGCAGCCAGATTGCCGGGACAGGGGGCGCGGACGAGCAGTACTTC
TRBV7-3	TRBJ2-2	.	.	13	CTSSLKRTGELFF	TGTACCAGCAGCTTAAAGCGCACCGGGGAGCTGTTTTTT
TRBV30	TRBJ1-5	.	few	13	CAWSKEAGQPQHF	TGTGCCTGGAGCAAGGAAGCGGGACAGCCCCAGCATTTT
TRBV7-2	TRBJ2-7	.	few	15	CASSRLGAGSYEQYF	TGTGCCAGCAGCCGGTTAGGAGCGGGTAGCTACGAGCAGTACTTC
TRBV29-1	TRBJ2-7	TRBD2	.	12	CSVRLAPYEQYF	TGCAGCGTGCGACTAGCGCCCTACGAGCAGTACTTC
TRBV27	TRBJ2-7	TRBD2	few	14	CASSLYRGSYEQYF	TGTGCCAGCAGTTTATACCGCGGGAGCTACGAGCAGTACTTC